The clone carrying this T cell receptor (beta chain) has a handful of counts. Each CDR3 protein gets one entry after TCRdb re-called the RT-PCR reads with MiXCR. The repertoire holds hundreds of thousands of distinct CDR3 sequences, with 12% to 15% as singletons. Germline V gives CDR1 MNHEY, CDR2 SVGAGI. CDR3 length: 16 amino acids. V shed 2 bases and J 2 bases; nucleotides not matched to a gene: 7. The TCR sequence derives from a female donor in good health, serving as a healthy control. This chain connects TRBV6-5 to TRBJ2-7; 9 nucleotides agree with TRBD1. The sequenced material came from memory CD4+ T cells from blood. The CDR3 reads CASSYTTGTGTYEQYF. The CDR3 DNA reads as TGTGCCAGCAGTTACACCACCGGGACAGGGACCTACGAGCAGTACTTC.